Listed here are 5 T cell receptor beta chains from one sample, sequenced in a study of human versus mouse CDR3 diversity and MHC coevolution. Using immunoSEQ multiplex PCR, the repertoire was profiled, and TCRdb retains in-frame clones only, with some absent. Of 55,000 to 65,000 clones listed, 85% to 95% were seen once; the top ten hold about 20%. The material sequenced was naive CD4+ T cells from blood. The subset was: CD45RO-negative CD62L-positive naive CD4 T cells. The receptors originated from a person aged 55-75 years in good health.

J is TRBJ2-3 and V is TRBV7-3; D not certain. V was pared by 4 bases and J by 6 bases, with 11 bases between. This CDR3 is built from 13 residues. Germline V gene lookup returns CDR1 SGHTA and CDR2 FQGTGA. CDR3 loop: CASSSQVSDTQYF. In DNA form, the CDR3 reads TGTGCCAGCAGCTCCCAGGTTTCGGATACGCAGTATTTT.

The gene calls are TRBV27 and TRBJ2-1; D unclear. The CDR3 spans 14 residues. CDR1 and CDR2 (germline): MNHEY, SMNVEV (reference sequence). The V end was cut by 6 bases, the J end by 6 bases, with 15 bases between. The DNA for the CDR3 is TGTGCCAGCAGCCTCCTGGTGAGAGTCAATGAGCAGTTCTTC. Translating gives CASSLLVRVNEQFF.

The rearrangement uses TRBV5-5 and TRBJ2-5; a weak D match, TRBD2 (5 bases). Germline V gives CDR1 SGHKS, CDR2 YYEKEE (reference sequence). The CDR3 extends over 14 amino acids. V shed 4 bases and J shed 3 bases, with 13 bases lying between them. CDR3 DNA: TGTGCCAGCAGCCCCTACGGGAATAAAGAGACCCAGTACTTC. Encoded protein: CASSPYGNKETQYF.

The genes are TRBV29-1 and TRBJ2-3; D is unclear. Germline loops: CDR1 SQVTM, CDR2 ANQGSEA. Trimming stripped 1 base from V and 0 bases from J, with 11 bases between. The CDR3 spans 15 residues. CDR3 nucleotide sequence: TGCAGCGTTGAAGCGTCAGGTGCTAGCACAGATACGCAGTATTTT. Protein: CSVEASGASTDTQYF.

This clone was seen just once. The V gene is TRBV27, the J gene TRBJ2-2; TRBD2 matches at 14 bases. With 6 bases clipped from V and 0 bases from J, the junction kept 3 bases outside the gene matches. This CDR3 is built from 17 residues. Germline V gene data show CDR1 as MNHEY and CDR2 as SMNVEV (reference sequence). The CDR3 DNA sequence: TGTGCCAGCAGGCAGGGACTAGCGGGAGCGAACACCGGGGAGCTGTTTTTT. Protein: CASRQGLAGANTGELFF.